The present entry profiles one T cell receptor beta chain with its context. The sample is drawn from a study of CXCR3-negative and CXCR3-positive naive CD8 T cells. The germline V gene has CDR1 SQVTM and CDR2 ANQGSEA. The CDR3 extends over 13 amino acids. Libraries were UMI-labeled 5' RACE TRB cDNA. TCRdb re-called the 5' RACE reads and gives one entry per CDR3 protein, without DNA. This sample's clone table lists roughly 48,000 distinct CDR3 sequences. The chain recombines TRBV29-1 with TRBJ1-4; the TCRdb D gene call, TRBD1, has no DNA to confirm it. The sample consisted of memory CD8+ T cells from blood. This clonotype was sampled from a human donor in good health. Some clones in this sample may be carry-over from other donors' samples. The CDR3 sequence is CSPTGGPNEKLFF.